This T cell receptor (beta chain) originates from a study of metastatic and nonmetastatic thyroid tumors. Study-wide background: Comparison of repertoires was carried out across blood and tumor or nodule tissue from malignant and benign thyroid patients.

Germline lookup yields CDR1 GTSNPN and CDR2 SVGIG (reference sequence). The ends lost 2 bases at V and 5 bases at J; junction bases unmatched: 4. This CDR3 comprises 14 residues. As processed by the authors: For papillary thyroid cancer, a distant-metastasis classifier was constructed from CDR3 differences observed across clinicopathological groups. TCRdb reassembled clones from the PCR reads with MiXCR. These V and J calls are TCRdb output, not the study's own analysis. Among some 28,000 clones listed, roughly 4% were seen once. This clone has just a few counts. Prior to thyroid surgery, none of the patients had received any treatment.

This chain connects TRBV30 to TRBJ2-1, with TRBD2 matching 9 bases. Material for sequencing was blood. This TCR was sampled from a male donor with papillary thyroid cancer or a benign thyroid nodule (not recorded which). Some clones in this sample may be carry-over from other donors' samples. The CDR3: CAWSILAGNNEQFF. DNA of the CDR3: TGTGCCTGGAGTATTCTAGCGGGGAACAATGAGCAGTTCTTC.